This T cell receptor (beta chain) was recovered during a study of OX40 agonist ivuxolimab in advanced cancers. Assay used: immunoSEQ multiplex PCR; TCRdb lists only in-frame clones, some missing. The table shows 90,000 to 100,000 clones, with less than 90% occurring only once. The material sequenced was CD4+ or CD8+ T cells sorted from blood, taken in a trial of the OX40 agonist ivuxolimab. The receptor's source is an adult with an advanced solid tumor such as melanoma, head and neck, liver or kidney cancer.

The chain's CDR3 is CASSPTSGTATGELFF. In DNA, the CDR3 is TGTGCCAGCAGTCCGACTAGCGGGACGGCCACCGGGGAGCTGTTTTTT. The gene calls are TRBV2 and TRBJ2-2; 11 bases line up with TRBD2. Trimming removed 5 bases from V and 4 bases from J; junction bases left unmatched: 6. The CDR3 totals 16 residues. Per the germline V gene, CDR1 is SNHLY and CDR2 is FYNNEI. Supplemented by reference TRBV2 and TRBJ2-2, the full variable domain reads EPEVTQTPSHQVTQMGQEVILRCVPISNHLYFYWYRQILGQKVEFLVSFYNNEISEKSEIFDDQFSVERPDGSNFTLKIRSTKLEDSAMYFCASSPTSGTATGELFFGEGSRLTVL.